The entry that follows covers one TCR beta chain sequence. Its target is unknown. The data stem from a study of shared clonotypes between healthy human individuals. Generated by immunoSEQ multiplex PCR, the TCRdb table keeps only in-frame clones and is missing some. The profile shows about 2 million clones, approximately 94% of them singletons. Study conclusions and caveats: Naive subsets generally exceeded memory subsets in estimated richness.

CDR3 length equals 14 residues. In germline, CDR1 is SGHAT, CDR2 FQNNGV. Trimming pared 5 bases from V and 5 bases from J, leaving 16 bases between. Naivety among CD8 cells was defined by CD45RO negativity and positive CCR7 selection, thereby excluding terminally differentiated effector memory CD45RA+ cells. Sequences were obtained from naive CD8+ T cells sorted from blood. This clonotype originated in a man younger than 35 in good health. The gene calls are TRBV11-2 and TRBJ2-7; D remains unclear. CDR3 region: CASSLNQPRDEQYF. Written as DNA, the CDR3 is TGTGCCAGCAGCCTCAATCAGCCGAGAGACGAGCAGTACTTC.